This T cell receptor (beta chain) was documented in a study of CD8 T cells in ankylosing spondylitis. Study-level results: Characteristic of ankylosing spondylitis blood, it appeared, was a TCR beta motif comprising roughly 8 highly homologous variants. Disease-linked clones bore a CD8+ phenotype, appearing relatively rarely in peripheral blood. Significant enrichment of disease-linked clones was reportedly seen in matched ankylosing spondylitis synovial fluid.

This clonotype was recorded many times. Its antigen is not identified. The TCR beta libraries were generated through quantitative 5'-RACE incorporating molecular barcodes. A single record per CDR3 protein comes from TCRdb applying MiXCR to the 5' RACE reads. Among about 200,000 distinct CDR3 sequences listed, approximately 24% were seen once. The CDR3 has 16 residues. The V and J ends lost 4 bases and 1 base respectively, with 16 bases between them. Germline lookup yields CDR1 SGHRS and CDR2 YFSETQ. Sequences were obtained from blood, either unsorted or a sorted T cell fraction (not recorded which). The clonotype was recovered from a male donor with ankylosing spondylitis or in good health (not recorded which). The rearrangement links TRBV5-1 to TRBJ2-3, with D perhaps TRBD2 (6 bases). The CDR3 here is CASSKTPSAGTDTQYF. DNA of the CDR3: TGCGCCAGCAGCAAGACCCCTAGCGCCGGCACAGATACGCAGTATTTT. The full variable domain, in which reference TRBV5-1 and TRBJ2-3 provide the parts outside the CDR3, is KAGVTQTPRYLIKTRGQQVTLSCSPISGHRSVSWYQQTPGQGLQFLFEYFSETQRNKGNFPGRFSGRQFSNSRSEMNVSTLELGDSALYLCASSKTPSAGTDTQYFGPGTRLTVL.